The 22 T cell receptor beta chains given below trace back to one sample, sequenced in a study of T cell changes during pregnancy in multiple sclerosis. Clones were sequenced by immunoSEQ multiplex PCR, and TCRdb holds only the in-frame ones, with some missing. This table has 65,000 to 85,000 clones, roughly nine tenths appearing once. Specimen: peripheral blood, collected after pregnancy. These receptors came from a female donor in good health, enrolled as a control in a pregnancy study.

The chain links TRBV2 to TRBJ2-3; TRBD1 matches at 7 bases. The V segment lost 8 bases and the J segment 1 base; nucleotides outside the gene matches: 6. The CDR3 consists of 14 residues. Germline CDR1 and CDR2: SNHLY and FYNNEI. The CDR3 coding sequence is TGTGCCAGCTGGAACAGGGGACGCACAGATACGCAGTATTTT. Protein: CASWNRGRTDTQYF.

In DNA, the CDR3 is TGTGCCAGCAGTGAGGGGACAGGGGGTCGCACAGATACGCAGTATTTT. This gives the protein CASSEGTGGRTDTQYF. The chain combines TRBV2 with TRBJ2-3; 11 positions agree with TRBD1. CDR1 SNHLY and CDR2 FYNNEI come from the germline V gene. The trim removed 3 bases at V and 1 base at J, leaving 3 bases unmatched. This CDR3 comprises 16 residues. The variable domain in full, completed from reference TRBV2 and TRBJ2-3, reads EPEVTQTPSHQVTQMGQEVILRCVPISNHLYFYWYRQILGQKVEFLVSFYNNEISEKSEIFDDQFSVERPDGSNFTLKIRSTKLEDSAMYFCASSEGTGGRTDTQYFGPGTRLTVL.

The CDR3 DNA is TGTGCCAGCAGTGACTCGTCGGCAGGATCACCCCTCCACTTT. This encodes CASSDSSAGSPLHF. V gene TRBV6-4 combines with J gene TRBJ1-6; D not certain. Trimming removed 0 bases from V and 10 bases from J, with 10 bases in between. The CDR3 loop spans 14 amino acids. The germline V gene encodes CDR1 MRHNA and CDR2 SNTAGT.

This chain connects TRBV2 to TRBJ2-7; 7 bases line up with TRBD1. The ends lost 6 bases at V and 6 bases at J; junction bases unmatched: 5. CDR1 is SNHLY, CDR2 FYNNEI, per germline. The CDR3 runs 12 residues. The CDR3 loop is CASRGTDREQYF. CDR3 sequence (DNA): TGTGCCAGCAGGGGGACAGACCGCGAGCAGTACTTC.

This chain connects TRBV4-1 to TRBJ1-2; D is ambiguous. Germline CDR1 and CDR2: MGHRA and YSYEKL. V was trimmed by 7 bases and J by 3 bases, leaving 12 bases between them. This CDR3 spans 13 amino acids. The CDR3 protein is CASTPPRDYGYTF. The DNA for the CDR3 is TGCGCCAGCACCCCGCCGCGCGACTATGGCTACACCTTC.

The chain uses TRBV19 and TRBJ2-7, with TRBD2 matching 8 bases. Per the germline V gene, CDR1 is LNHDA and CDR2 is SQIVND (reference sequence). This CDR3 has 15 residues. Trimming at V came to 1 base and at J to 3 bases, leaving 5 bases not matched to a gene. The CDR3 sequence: CASSIGGGFGYEQYF. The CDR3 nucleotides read TGTGCCAGTAGTATAGGCGGGGGGTTTGGCTACGAGCAGTACTTC.

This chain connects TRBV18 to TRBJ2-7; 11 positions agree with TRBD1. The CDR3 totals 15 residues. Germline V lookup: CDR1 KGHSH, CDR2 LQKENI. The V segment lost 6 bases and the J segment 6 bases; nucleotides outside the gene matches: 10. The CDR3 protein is CASSSGTGGIGEQYF. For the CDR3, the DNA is TGTGCCAGCTCTTCCGGGACAGGGGGAATTGGCGAGCAGTACTTC.

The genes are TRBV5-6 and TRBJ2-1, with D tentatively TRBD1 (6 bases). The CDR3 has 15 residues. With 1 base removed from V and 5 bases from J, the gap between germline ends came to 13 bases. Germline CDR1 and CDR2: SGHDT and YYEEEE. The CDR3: CASSLTGRANNEQFF. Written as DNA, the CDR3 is TGTGCCAGCAGCTTGACAGGGCGGGCGAACAATGAGCAGTTCTTC.

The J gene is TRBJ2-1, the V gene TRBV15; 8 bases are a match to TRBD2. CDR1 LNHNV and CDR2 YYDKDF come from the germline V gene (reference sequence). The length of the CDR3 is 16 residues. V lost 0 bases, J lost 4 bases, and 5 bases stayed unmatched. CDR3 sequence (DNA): TGTGCCACCAGCAGAGAGGGCGGGGGGACTTACAATGAGCAGTTCTTC. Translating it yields CATSREGGGTYNEQFF.

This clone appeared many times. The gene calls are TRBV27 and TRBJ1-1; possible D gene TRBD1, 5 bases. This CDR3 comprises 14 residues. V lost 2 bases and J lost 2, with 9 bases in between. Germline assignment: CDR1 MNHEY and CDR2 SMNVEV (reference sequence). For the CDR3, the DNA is TGTGCCAGCAGTTTAACAGGACCCAACACTGAAGCTTTCTTT. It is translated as CASSLTGPNTEAFF.

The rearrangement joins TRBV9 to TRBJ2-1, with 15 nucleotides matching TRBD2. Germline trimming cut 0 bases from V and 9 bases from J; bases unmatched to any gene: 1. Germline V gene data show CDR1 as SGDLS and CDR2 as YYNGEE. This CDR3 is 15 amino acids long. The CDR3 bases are TGTGCCAGCAGCGTAGAGGGACTAGCGGGGGGTGAGCAGTTCTTC. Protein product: CASSVEGLAGGEQFF.

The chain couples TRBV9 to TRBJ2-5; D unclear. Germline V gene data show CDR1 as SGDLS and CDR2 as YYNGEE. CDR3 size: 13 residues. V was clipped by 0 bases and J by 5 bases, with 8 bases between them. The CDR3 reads CASSVAYSETQYF. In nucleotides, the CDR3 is TGTGCCAGCAGCGTAGCTTATTCGGAGACCCAGTACTTC.

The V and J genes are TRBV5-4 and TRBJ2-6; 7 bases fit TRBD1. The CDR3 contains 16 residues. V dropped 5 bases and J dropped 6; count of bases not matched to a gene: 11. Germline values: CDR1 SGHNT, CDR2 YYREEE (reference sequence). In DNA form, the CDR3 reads TGTGCCAGCAGTCCAGACAGGGCCCTAACGGCCAACGTCCTGACTTTC. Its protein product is CASSPDRALTANVLTF.

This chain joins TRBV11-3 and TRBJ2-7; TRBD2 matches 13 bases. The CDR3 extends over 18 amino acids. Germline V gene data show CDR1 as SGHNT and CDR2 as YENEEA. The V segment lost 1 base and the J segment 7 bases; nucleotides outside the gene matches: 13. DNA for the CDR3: TGTGCCAGCAGCTTAGGACTAGCGGGGGGCTATAACCCCTTTGAGCAGTACTTC. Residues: CASSLGLAGGYNPFEQYF.

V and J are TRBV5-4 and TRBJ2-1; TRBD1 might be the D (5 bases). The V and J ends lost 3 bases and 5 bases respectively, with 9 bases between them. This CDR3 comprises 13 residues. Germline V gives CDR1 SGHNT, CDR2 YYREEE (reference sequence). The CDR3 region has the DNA TGTGCCAGCAGCTCCAGACAGAACAATGAGCAGTTCTTC. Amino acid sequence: CASSSRQNNEQFF.

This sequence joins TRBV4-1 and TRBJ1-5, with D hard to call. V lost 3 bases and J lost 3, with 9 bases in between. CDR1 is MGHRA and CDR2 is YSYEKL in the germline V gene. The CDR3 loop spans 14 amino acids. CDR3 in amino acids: CASSQTENNQPQHF. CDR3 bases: TGCGCCAGCAGCCAGACGGAGAACAATCAGCCCCAGCATTTT.

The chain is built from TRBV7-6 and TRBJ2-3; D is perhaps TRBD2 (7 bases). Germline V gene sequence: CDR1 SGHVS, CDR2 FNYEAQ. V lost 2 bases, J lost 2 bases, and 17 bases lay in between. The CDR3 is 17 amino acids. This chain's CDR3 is CASSLTPGGGLTDTQYF. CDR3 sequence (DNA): TGTGCCAGCAGCTTAACCCCTGGCGGGGGCCTCACAGATACGCAGTATTTT. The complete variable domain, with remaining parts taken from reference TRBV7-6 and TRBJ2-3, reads GAGVSQSPRYKVTKRGQDVALRCDPISGHVSLYWYRQALGQGPEFLTYFNYEAQQDKSGLPNDRFSAERPEGSISTLTIQRTEQRDSAMYRCASSLTPGGGLTDTQYFGPGTRLTVL.

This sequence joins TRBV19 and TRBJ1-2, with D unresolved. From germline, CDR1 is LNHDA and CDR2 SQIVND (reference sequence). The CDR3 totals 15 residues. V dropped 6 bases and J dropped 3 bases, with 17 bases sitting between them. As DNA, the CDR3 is TGTGCCAGTAGGCCTCCTATCGGGGAGGACTATGGCTACACCTTC. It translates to CASRPPIGEDYGYTF.

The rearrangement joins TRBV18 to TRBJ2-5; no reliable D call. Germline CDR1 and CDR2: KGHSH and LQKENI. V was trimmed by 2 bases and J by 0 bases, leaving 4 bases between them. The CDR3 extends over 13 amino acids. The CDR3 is CASSPYYQETQYF. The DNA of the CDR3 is TGTGCCAGCTCACCATACTACCAAGAGACCCAGTACTTC.

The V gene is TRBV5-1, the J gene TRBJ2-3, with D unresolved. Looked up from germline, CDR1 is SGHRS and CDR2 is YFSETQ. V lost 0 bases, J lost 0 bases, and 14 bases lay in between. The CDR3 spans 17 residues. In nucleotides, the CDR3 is TGCGCCAGCAGCTTGGGACGGGTTGGAGTTAGCACAGATACGCAGTATTTT. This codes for CASSLGRVGVSTDTQYF.

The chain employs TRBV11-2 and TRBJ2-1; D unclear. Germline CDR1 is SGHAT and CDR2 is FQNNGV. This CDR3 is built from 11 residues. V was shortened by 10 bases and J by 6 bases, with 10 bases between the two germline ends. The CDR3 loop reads CAIQRGNEQFF. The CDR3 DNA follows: TGTGCCATCCAGCGAGGCAATGAGCAGTTCTTC.

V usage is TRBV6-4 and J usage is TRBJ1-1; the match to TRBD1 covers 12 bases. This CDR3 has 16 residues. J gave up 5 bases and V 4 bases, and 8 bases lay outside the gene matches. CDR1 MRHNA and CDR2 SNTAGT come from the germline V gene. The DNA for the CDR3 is TGTGCCAGCAGTGTTGGGACAGGGGGCAGTGGAACTGAAGCTTTCTTT. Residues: CASSVGTGGSGTEAFF.